This paragraph covers one TCR beta chain sequence. The antigen remains undetermined. These data are taken from a study of cytomegalovirus exposure and HLA in healthy donors. General study results and limits: Most of the TCR beta V segments (in an earlier analysis) were productive either about 87% or about 30% of the time. Relative to the roughly 640-donor mean, N-insertions were reportedly fewer in an Asian-associated ancestry cluster in a later analysis.

Donors were nominally healthy when sampled, though unrecorded immune exposures were likely. From germline, CDR1 is SGHRS and CDR2 YFSETQ. With 4 bases clipped from V and 4 bases from J, the junction kept 10 bases outside the gene matches. The CDR3 has 16 amino acids. The PCR was carried out with 60 Vbeta primers and 13 Jbeta primers. Original handling: Counted up in a later analysis, unique TCR beta chains came to about 80 million, with about 9.9 million shared. Profiled with immunoSEQ multiplex PCR; TCRdb holds only in-frame clones, not every one. That table is the source of V, J and clone size, and D and trimming were worked out from the DNA. The profile shows approximately 210,000 clones, around 86% of them singletons.

This receptor was identified in a woman between 18 and 29 years old in good health and CMV-seronegative. V usage is TRBV5-1 and J usage is TRBJ1-3, with 8 bases aligning to TRBD1. Sequenced sample: PBMCs. The CDR3 loop is CASSLNGQGWGNTIYF. CDR3 sequence (DNA): TGCGCCAGCAGCCTGAACGGACAGGGATGGGGAAACACCATATATTTT.